A single sample gave rise to the 30 T cell receptor beta chains below, sequenced in a study of OX40 agonist ivuxolimab in advanced cancers. The data were produced by immunoSEQ multiplex PCR, yet TCRdb's version contains in-frame clones alone and is incomplete. Of about 40,000 clones listed, 85% were seen once; the top ten hold approximately 16%. The input for sequencing was CD4+ or CD8+ T cells sorted from blood, taken in a trial of the OX40 agonist ivuxolimab. The receptor source for this set is an adult with an advanced solid tumor such as melanoma, head and neck, liver or kidney cancer.

This sequence joins TRBV7-9 and TRBJ1-3, with 7 bases fitting TRBD1. The length of the CDR3 is 16 residues. V lost 2 bases and J lost 2; bases outside the gene matches: 6. Germline-derived CDR1 and CDR2 are SEHNR and FQNEAQ (reference sequence). CDR3 sequence (DNA): TGTGCCAGCAGCTTACCTCCTACAGGGGCTGGAAACACCATATATTTT. It encodes CASSLPPTGAGNTIYF.

The chain combines TRBV29-1 with TRBJ2-7; D remains unclear. The CDR3 consists of 12 residues. CDR1 SQVTM and CDR2 ANQGSEA come from the germline V gene. V shed 2 bases and J shed 0 bases, with 5 bases lying between them. For the CDR3, the DNA is TGCAGCGTTGAAAAGAGCTCCTACGAGCAGTACTTC. Translation: CSVEKSSYEQYF.

This clone was observed once. The rearrangement links TRBV11-3 to TRBJ2-1; 8 nucleotides match TRBD1. V lost 5 bases, J lost 4 bases, and 7 bases stayed unmatched. Germline V gene lookup returns CDR1 SGHNT and CDR2 YENEEA. The CDR3 runs 15 residues. CDR3 nucleotides: TGTGCCAGCAGCCCATCAGGGGGCCCTTACAATGAGCAGTTCTTC. It is translated as CASSPSGGPYNEQFF.

The rearrangement joins TRBV27 to TRBJ2-7; no clear D gene. The germline gives CDR1 MNHEY, CDR2 SMNVEV (reference sequence). Trimming took off 6 bases at V and 4 bases at J, with 13 bases between the two ends. The CDR3 runs to 13 residues. The CDR3 sequence: CASRWQAGYEQYF. The CDR3 coding sequence is TGTGCCAGCAGATGGCAGGCTGGGTACGAGCAGTACTTC.

The chain has TRBV18 and TRBJ1-4; TRBD1 agrees at 10 bases. Germline V gene sequence: CDR1 KGHSH, CDR2 LQKENI. CDR3 size: 16 residues. The J segment lost 10 bases and the V segment lost 0 bases, leaving 8 bases of the junction unmatched. This chain's CDR3 is CASSPPRQGAIIKLFF. The DNA for the CDR3 is TGTGCCAGCTCACCACCACGACAGGGGGCGATCATAAAACTGTTTTTT.

The chain links TRBV7-3 to TRBJ1-5; perhaps TRBD1 as D (6 bases). V dropped 4 bases and J dropped 3 bases, with 16 bases sitting between them. Germline assignment: CDR1 SGHTA and CDR2 FQGTGA. This CDR3 contains 16 residues. The CDR3 is CASSYLRGPINQPQHF. The DNA for the CDR3 is TGTGCCAGCAGCTATCTACGGGGGCCGATCAATCAGCCCCAGCATTTT. The variable domain in full, completed from reference TRBV7-3 and TRBJ1-5, reads GAGVSQTPSNKVTEKGKYVELRCDPISGHTALYWYRQSLGQGPEFLIYFQGTGAADDSGLPNDRFFAVRPEGSVSTLKIQRTERGDSAVYLCASSYLRGPINQPQHFGDGTRLSIL.

This clone is a singleton in its sample. The chain recombines TRBV7-9 with TRBJ1-1; 7 bases are shared with TRBD1. CDR3 length equals 12 residues. The trim removed 3 bases at V and 6 bases at J, leaving 1 base unmatched. The germline CDR1 and CDR2 sequences are SEHNR and FQNEAQ (reference sequence). Here the CDR3 reads CASSFTGAEAFF. The CDR3 bases are TGTGCCAGCAGCTTCACAGGGGCTGAAGCTTTCTTT.

The CDR3 loop reads CASSLFRDRITDTQYF. The DNA for the CDR3 is TGCGCCAGCAGTCTCTTCCGGGACAGAATCACAGATACGCAGTATTTT. V gene TRBV23-1 combines with J gene TRBJ2-3; TRBD1 matches at 7 bases. TRBV23-1 is identified as an open reading frame with a role that is uncertain. Trimming took 4 bases from V and 2 from J; bases not matched to a gene: 9. There are 16 residues in the CDR3.

This chain links TRBV14 with TRBJ2-7; D is perhaps TRBD1 (6 bases). The V gene's germline CDR1 is SGHDN and CDR2 FVKESK. This CDR3 is 16 amino acids long. Between the trimmed V and J ends, which lost 4 bases and 2 bases, there was a span of 18 bases. Written as DNA, the CDR3 is TGTGCCAGCAGCCCCGAAGCCGGGACACTCGCCTACGAGCAGTACTTC. Translated: CASSPEAGTLAYEQYF.

This sequence joins TRBV5-6 and TRBJ2-1, with D unresolved. V lost 1 base and J lost 8, with 7 bases in between. Germline CDR1 is SGHDT and CDR2 is YYEEEE. The CDR3 consists of 12 residues. CDR3 residues: CASSLRVDEQFF. The CDR3 coding sequence is TGTGCCAGCAGCTTGAGGGTGGATGAGCAGTTCTTC.

This chain's CDR3 is CASSPPGHSSYNSPLHF. The DNA for the CDR3 is TGTGCCAGCAGCCCCCCGGGCCACAGCTCCTATAATTCACCCCTCCACTTT. The V and J genes are TRBV27 and TRBJ1-6; D is ambiguous. Looked up from germline, CDR1 is MNHEY and CDR2 is SMNVEV (reference sequence). This CDR3 contains 17 residues. Trimming removed 6 bases at V and 0 bases at J, with 15 bases between.

The chain is built from TRBV29-1 and TRBJ2-7, with TRBD1 matching over 8 bases. Per germline, CDR1 SQVTM and CDR2 ANQGSEA. V gave up 0 bases and J gave up 7 bases; unmatched junction bases: 17. The CDR3 sequence is 17 residues long. The CDR3 sequence is CSVEDLGRQGKGREQYF. The CDR3, as DNA: TGCAGCGTTGAAGATTTAGGTAGACAGGGGAAGGGAAGGGAGCAGTACTTC.

This clone was seen only a few times. The chain is built from TRBV29-1 and TRBJ1-1, with a weak D call TRBD1 (5 bases). The CDR3 is made up of 13 amino acids. V was shortened by 0 bases and J by 9 bases, with 14 bases between the two germline ends. CDR1 and CDR2 from the germline V gene are SQVTM and ANQGSEA. Here the CDR3 reads CSVEDAEDTKAFF. In DNA, the CDR3 is TGCAGCGTTGAAGATGCAGAGGACACAAAAGCTTTCTTT.

V is TRBV19 and J is TRBJ1-2; 8 nucleotides match TRBD1. Looked up from germline, CDR1 is LNHDA and CDR2 is SQIVND (reference sequence). With V trimmed by 6 bases and J by 5 bases, 8 bases remained unmatched. CDR3 length: 14 residues. CDR3 region: CASRDTGGGYGYTF. CDR3 nucleotide sequence: TGTGCCAGTAGAGATACAGGGGGTGGATATGGCTACACCTTC.

The genes are TRBV7-7 and TRBJ2-5; 8 bases map to TRBD1. Germline CDR1 reads SSHAT; CDR2 reads FNYEAQ (reference sequence). Trimming cost V 5 bases and J 4 bases; bases outside gene matches: 12. The CDR3 is 16 amino acids. The CDR3 here is CASSPLGQAARETQYF. CDR3 DNA sequence: TGTGCCAGCAGCCCGCTGGGACAGGCCGCCAGAGAGACCCAGTACTTC.

This sequence joins TRBV7-6 and TRBJ2-1, with 7 bases that match TRBD2. This CDR3 spans 15 amino acids. The V gene's germline CDR1 is SGHVS and CDR2 FNYEAQ. The V and J ends lost 2 bases and 5 bases, in that order; junction bases with no gene match: 6. The DNA of the CDR3 is TGTGCCAGCAGCTTACTGGAGGGGACTAACAATGAGCAGTTCTTC. Its protein is CASSLLEGTNNEQFF.

The rearrangement uses TRBV2 and TRBJ2-6; unclear D gene. V lost 7 bases, J lost 0 bases, and 13 bases lay in between. Germline V gene lookup returns CDR1 SNHLY and CDR2 FYNNEI. The CDR3 is made up of 16 amino acids. The CDR3 loop is CASTEGSFSGANVLTF. The CDR3 nucleotides are TGTGCCAGCACAGAAGGGTCTTTCTCTGGGGCCAACGTCCTGACTTTC.

The chain combines TRBV15 with TRBJ2-3; 7 nucleotides match TRBD1. CDR3 size: 13 residues. Germline loops: CDR1 LNHNV, CDR2 YYDKDF (reference sequence). The CDR3 loop reads CAWSTGKVDTQYF. CDR3 nucleotide sequence: TGTGCATGGTCGACAGGGAAGGTAGATACGCAGTATTTT.

This chain joins TRBV4-1 and TRBJ1-2, with D hard to call. CDR3 length: 14 amino acids. Germline CDR1 MGHRA, CDR2 YSYEKL. Trimming stripped 3 bases from V and 4 bases from J, with 12 bases between. Here the CDR3 DNA reads TGCGCCAGCAGCCAGCCTCAGGCGTTCTATGGCTACACCTTC. It encodes CASSQPQAFYGYTF.

The chain employs TRBV5-6 and TRBJ2-7; perhaps TRBD1 as D (7 bases). This CDR3 comprises 16 residues. Germline V gene lookup returns CDR1 SGHDT and CDR2 YYEEEE. Trimming removed 6 bases at V and 1 base at J, with 20 bases between. The CDR3 spells CASTVQVEGASYEQYF. The CDR3 nucleotides are TGTGCCAGCACCGTCCAAGTGGAGGGGGCGTCCTACGAGCAGTACTTC.

V and J are TRBV11-3 and TRBJ2-5; a possible D gene is TRBD1 (8 bases). The CDR3 is 16 amino acids. The germline V and J ends were trimmed by 2 bases and 4 bases, with 17 bases remaining between them. From germline, CDR1 is SGHNT and CDR2 YENEEA. DNA of the CDR3: TGTGCCAGCAGCTTACCCCGGACAGGGAGGGGAGAGACCCAGTACTTC. Protein: CASSLPRTGRGETQYF. Together with reference TRBV11-3 and TRBJ2-5, the CDR3 gives the full variable domain: EAGVVQSPRYKIIEKKQPVAFWCNPISGHNTLYWYLQNLGQGPELLIRYENEEAVDDSQLPKDRFSAERLKGVDSTLKIQPAELGDSAVYLCASSLPRTGRGETQYFGPGTRLLVL.

This chain uses TRBV18 with TRBJ1-3, with unresolved D. Germline CDR1 is KGHSH and CDR2 is LQKENI. This CDR3 is 16 amino acids long. V shed 0 bases and J shed 4 bases, with 13 bases lying between them. Here the CDR3 reads CASSPPSPLGGNTIYF. The CDR3 DNA is TGTGCCAGCTCACCACCTTCCCCCTTAGGAGGAAACACCATATATTTT.

The chain employs TRBV30 and TRBJ2-5; D gene ambiguous. V was clipped by 7 bases and J by 1 base, with 10 bases between them. The CDR3 is 12 amino acids. Germline V CDR1 and CDR2: GTSNPN, SVGIG (reference sequence). CDR3 DNA sequence: TGTGCCTTACGTGGCAGCCAAGAGACCCAGTACTTC. It is translated as CALRGSQETQYF.

V and J are TRBV7-9 and TRBJ1-1; D perhaps matches TRBD1 (5 bases). This CDR3 contains 16 residues. Trimming cost V 5 bases and J 0 bases, with 16 bases left between them. CDR1 and CDR2 from the germline V gene are SEHNR and FQNEAQ (reference sequence). CDR3: CASSTRKGHMNTEAFF. In nucleotides, the CDR3 is TGTGCCAGCAGCACGAGAAAGGGGCACATGAACACTGAAGCTTTCTTT.

The chain has TRBV5-4 and TRBJ2-7; D is uncertain. The CDR3 runs 15 residues. Germline-derived CDR1 and CDR2 are SGHNT and YYREEE (reference sequence). The V end was cut by 0 bases, the J end by 2 bases, with 12 bases between. Here the CDR3 DNA reads TGTGCCAGCAGCTTGGACAGCTCCTCCCCCTACGAGCAGTACTTC. Encoded protein: CASSLDSSSPYEQYF.

The chain uses TRBV5-4 and TRBJ2-1; 10 nucleotides align to TRBD2. Germline lookup yields CDR1 SGHNT and CDR2 YYREEE (reference sequence). Trimming took 7 bases from V and 9 from J; bases not matched to a gene: 4. There are 12 residues in the CDR3. The CDR3 region is CASDSGGSEQFF. The DNA for the CDR3 is TGTGCCAGCGATAGCGGGGGGAGTGAGCAGTTCTTC.

The V and J genes are TRBV11-3 and TRBJ2-7; D may be TRBD1 (6 bases). The CDR3 runs 15 residues. V dropped 4 bases and J dropped 3 bases, with 16 bases sitting between them. Germline V gene sequence: CDR1 SGHNT, CDR2 YENEEA. The CDR3 DNA reads TGTGCCAGCAGCTCCCGAGACAGGACCCGCTACGAGCAGTACTTC. Residues: CASSSRDRTRYEQYF.

This rearrangement joins TRBV7-2 to TRBJ2-1; D is unresolved. Germline assignment: CDR1 SGHTA and CDR2 FQGNSA. The V and J ends lost 2 bases and 6 bases respectively, with 8 bases between them. The CDR3 totals 13 residues. In DNA, the CDR3 is TGTGCCAGCAGCTTATCCCCAGGCAATGAGCAGTTCTTC. It codes for CASSLSPGNEQFF.

This clone was detected only once. The V and J genes are TRBV10-3 and TRBJ2-5; D is uncertain. This CDR3 has 14 residues. Trimming left V 3 bases short and J 3 bases short, with 11 bases between. Germline-derived CDR1 and CDR2 are ENHRY and SYGVKD. DNA of the CDR3: TGTGCCATCAGTGAAATAAAGGGTAAAGAGACCCAGTACTTC. It encodes CAISEIKGKETQYF.

This chain uses TRBV6-4 with TRBJ1-6; D ambiguous. This CDR3 spans 14 amino acids. The V end was cut by 3 bases, the J end by 7 bases, with 10 bases between. Germline CDR1 MRHNA, CDR2 SNTAGT. The CDR3 here is CASSDDGLNSPLHF. CDR3 nucleotide sequence: TGTGCCAGCAGTGATGATGGACTGAATTCACCCCTCCACTTT.